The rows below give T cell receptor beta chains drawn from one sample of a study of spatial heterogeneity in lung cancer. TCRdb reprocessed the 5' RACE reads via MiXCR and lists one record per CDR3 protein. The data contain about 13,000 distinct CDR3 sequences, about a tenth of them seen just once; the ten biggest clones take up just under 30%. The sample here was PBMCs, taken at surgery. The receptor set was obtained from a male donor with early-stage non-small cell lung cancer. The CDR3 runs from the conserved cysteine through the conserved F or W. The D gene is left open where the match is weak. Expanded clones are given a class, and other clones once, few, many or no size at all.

cdr3_nt: TGTGCCAGCAGTCGTACGGGAGGTACAGATACGCAGTATTTT
cdr3_aa: CASSRTGGTDTQYF
v_call: TRBV2
clone_size: many
d_call: TRBD2
j_call: TRBJ2-3

cdr3_nt: TGCAGCGTTGAATCCCGACGGAGAACCAGCACAGATACGCAGTATTTT
cdr3_aa: CSVESRRRTSTDTQYF
v_call: TRBV29-1
clone_size: many
d_call: -
j_call: TRBJ2-3

cdr3_nt: TGTGCCAGCAGCCAAGAACGGAGGACCGGGGAGCTGTTTTTT
cdr3_aa: CASSQERRTGELFF
v_call: TRBV14
clone_size: few
d_call: -
j_call: TRBJ2-2

cdr3_nt: TGCGCCAGCAGCTCCCCGGGACTAGCCTTCTACGAGCAGTACTTC
cdr3_aa: CASSSPGLAFYEQYF
v_call: TRBV5-1
clone_size: many
d_call: TRBD2
j_call: TRBJ2-7

cdr3_nt: TGTGCCAGCAGTGAAATAGGGGCCTGGGCGGGAGGCGAGAACAATGAGCAGTTCTTC
cdr3_aa: CASSEIGAWAGGENNEQFF
v_call: TRBV2
clone_size: many
d_call: TRBD2
j_call: TRBJ2-1

cdr3_nt: TGTGCCAGCAGTGAGGCAGGGAGGGACGAGCAGTACTTC
cdr3_aa: CASSEAGRDEQYF
v_call: TRBV2
clone_size: many
d_call: TRBD2
j_call: TRBJ2-7

cdr3_nt: TGTGCCAGCAGCTTAAAAGAACTAGCGGGAGGGGATACGCAGTATTTT
cdr3_aa: CASSLKELAGGDTQYF
v_call: TRBV5-4
clone_size: many
d_call: TRBD2
j_call: TRBJ2-3

cdr3_nt: TGTGCCAGCCTGCGACAGGGAATCAGCACAGATACGCAGTATTTT
cdr3_aa: CASLRQGISTDTQYF
v_call: TRBV11-2
clone_size: few
d_call: TRBD1
j_call: TRBJ2-3

cdr3_nt: TGTGCCAGCAGCTTGGGAGAACGCTCTGGAAACACCATATATTTT
cdr3_aa: CASSLGERSGNTIYF
v_call: TRBV7-8
clone_size: few
d_call: -
j_call: TRBJ1-3

cdr3_nt: TGCAGCGTTGAAGACCGGGACAGTTCGGTTAACACTGAAGCTTTCTTT
cdr3_aa: CSVEDRDSSVNTEAFF
v_call: TRBV29-1
clone_size: -
d_call: TRBD1
j_call: TRBJ1-1

cdr3_nt: TGTGCCAGCAGCTTACTCAGGGGCGCGAATCCCTACGAGCAGTACTTC
cdr3_aa: CASSLLRGANPYEQYF
v_call: TRBV7-6
clone_size: many
d_call: -
j_call: TRBJ2-7

cdr3_nt: TGTGCCAGCAGCACCCGGGACAGGAGATACAATGAGCAGTTCTTC
cdr3_aa: CASSTRDRRYNEQFF
v_call: TRBV7-6
clone_size: -
d_call: TRBD1
j_call: TRBJ2-1

cdr3_nt: TGCGCCAGCGGACAGGGTAGCGTCTACGAGCAGTACTTC
cdr3_aa: CASGQGSVYEQYF
v_call: TRBV5-1
clone_size: many
d_call: TRBD1
j_call: TRBJ2-7

cdr3_nt: TGTGCCAGCAGCTCGACCTGGACTGGTGAGCAGTTCTTC
cdr3_aa: CASSSTWTGEQFF
v_call: TRBV7-2
clone_size: many
d_call: -
j_call: TRBJ2-1

cdr3_nt: TGCAGTGCTAGACAGGCGGGAGGGCCTCCCGAGCAGTACTTC
cdr3_aa: CSARQAGGPPEQYF
v_call: TRBV20-1
clone_size: many
d_call: TRBD2
j_call: TRBJ2-7

cdr3_nt: TGCGCCAGCAGCTTGGAAACGGCCTACGAGCAGTACTTC
cdr3_aa: CASSLETAYEQYF
v_call: TRBV5-1
clone_size: few
d_call: -
j_call: TRBJ2-7

cdr3_nt: TGTGCCAGCAGTTACTCGAAGGGAACCCTCCACTTT
cdr3_aa: CASSYSKGTLHF
v_call: TRBV6-5
clone_size: many
d_call: -
j_call: TRBJ1-6

cdr3_nt: TGCAGTGCTAGAGATACAAGGGCTGGACAAACCATCAATCAGCCCCAGCATTTT
cdr3_aa: CSARDTRAGQTINQPQHF
v_call: TRBV20-1
clone_size: many
d_call: -
j_call: TRBJ1-5

cdr3_nt: TGTGCCAGCTCCCAGGGGGCGGCCAAAAACATTCAGTACTTC
cdr3_aa: CASSQGAAKNIQYF
v_call: TRBV12-3/TRBV12-4
clone_size: many
d_call: TRBD1
j_call: TRBJ2-4

cdr3_nt: TGTGCCAGCACCTTATGGCAGGGTAGCCCCGCCAGGCAGCCCCAGCATTTT
cdr3_aa: CASTLWQGSPARQPQHF
v_call: TRBV28
clone_size: large
d_call: -
j_call: TRBJ1-5

cdr3_nt: TGCGCCAGCAGTGAGGATATGGCCAAAAACATTCAGTACTTC
cdr3_aa: CASSEDMAKNIQYF
v_call: TRBV10-1
clone_size: many
d_call: -
j_call: TRBJ2-4

cdr3_nt: TGTGCCAGCAGCTTAGAGGCGAACATTCAGTACTTC
cdr3_aa: CASSLEANIQYF
v_call: TRBV7-2
clone_size: few
d_call: -
j_call: TRBJ2-4

cdr3_nt: TGTGCCAGTAGTGGCGGGACAGGGGAAGAGACCCAGTACTTC
cdr3_aa: CASSGGTGEETQYF
v_call: TRBV19
clone_size: -
d_call: TRBD1
j_call: TRBJ2-5

cdr3_nt: TGCAGCGCACCACTAGCGGGAGTTGCGGAGACCCAGTACTTC
cdr3_aa: CSAPLAGVAETQYF
v_call: TRBV29-1
clone_size: many
d_call: TRBD2
j_call: TRBJ2-5

cdr3_nt: TGCAGCGTCGACAGGGGGCTTGACACCGGGGAGCTGTTTTTT
cdr3_aa: CSVDRGLDTGELFF
v_call: TRBV29-1
clone_size: few
d_call: TRBD1
j_call: TRBJ2-2

cdr3_nt: TGTGCCAGCAGCTTAGCTTTTGGTGGGAGCGACCAAGAGACCCAGTACTTC
cdr3_aa: CASSLAFGGSDQETQYF
v_call: TRBV7-9
clone_size: medium-sized
d_call: -
j_call: TRBJ2-5

cdr3_nt: TGTGCCAGCGGGAAACTAGCGGGGTACCAAGAGACCCAGTACTTC
cdr3_aa: CASGKLAGYQETQYF
v_call: TRBV6-2/TRBV6-3
clone_size: many
d_call: TRBD2
j_call: TRBJ2-5

cdr3_nt: TGTGCCAGCAGGAAAAGGGTAAACACTGAAGCTTTCTTT
cdr3_aa: CASRKRVNTEAFF
v_call: TRBV12-3/TRBV12-4
clone_size: many
d_call: -
j_call: TRBJ1-1

cdr3_nt: TGTGCCAGCGGAGTAGAGACCCAGTACTTC
cdr3_aa: CASGVETQYF
v_call: TRBV7-2
clone_size: many
d_call: -
j_call: TRBJ2-5

cdr3_nt: TGTGCCAGCAGCGGTCAGCCGGGACAGGCAGGAAACACCATATATTTT
cdr3_aa: CASSGQPGQAGNTIYF
v_call: TRBV7-2
clone_size: many
d_call: TRBD1
j_call: TRBJ1-3

cdr3_nt: TGTGCCAGCAGCTTTACCGGGGGGTCCTACGAGCAGTACTTC
cdr3_aa: CASSFTGGSYEQYF
v_call: TRBV7-9
clone_size: many
d_call: TRBD2
j_call: TRBJ2-7

cdr3_nt: TGCAGCGTGACGATGGGGCCTGCATGGCAGCCCCAGCATTTT
cdr3_aa: CSVTMGPAWQPQHF
v_call: TRBV29-1
clone_size: medium-sized
d_call: -
j_call: TRBJ1-5

cdr3_nt: TGTGCCAGCAGCCTAGGGACAGCCGGATCGGATTCACCCCTCCACTTT
cdr3_aa: CASSLGTAGSDSPLHF
v_call: TRBV4-2
clone_size: many
d_call: TRBD1
j_call: TRBJ1-6

cdr3_nt: TGCAGTGCTAGCCCCCGGGACAGGGTGGGCCAGCCCCAGCATTTT
cdr3_aa: CSASPRDRVGQPQHF
v_call: TRBV20-1
clone_size: medium-sized
d_call: TRBD1
j_call: TRBJ1-5

cdr3_nt: TGTGCCAGCAGCCAAGACAGGGAAGGCTACACCTTC
cdr3_aa: CASSQDREGYTF
v_call: TRBV7-9
clone_size: many
d_call: TRBD1
j_call: TRBJ1-2

cdr3_nt: TGTGCCAGCAGCCACCTACTAGCGGGAGAGGGAACAGATACGCAGTATTTT
cdr3_aa: CASSHLLAGEGTDTQYF
v_call: TRBV3-1
clone_size: many
d_call: TRBD2
j_call: TRBJ2-3

cdr3_nt: TGCAGCGTTGTCCGGGACGGCAGCACTGAAGCTTTCTTT
cdr3_aa: CSVVRDGSTEAFF
v_call: TRBV29-1
clone_size: many
d_call: -
j_call: TRBJ1-1

cdr3_nt: TGCAGTGCTAGCCCGGGACGGATCAATCAGCCCCAGCATTTT
cdr3_aa: CSASPGRINQPQHF
v_call: TRBV20-1
clone_size: many
d_call: -
j_call: TRBJ1-5

cdr3_nt: TGTGCCAGCAGCTCCCCCCACAGGGAGGAATACGAGCAGTACTTC
cdr3_aa: CASSSPHREEYEQYF
v_call: TRBV6-5
clone_size: -
d_call: -
j_call: TRBJ2-7

cdr3_nt: TGTGCCAGCAGCCAGGAGTCCCTCGTGGCGGAACTAGCCAAAAACATTCAGTACTTC
cdr3_aa: CASSQESLVAELAKNIQYF
v_call: TRBV4-2
clone_size: many
d_call: -
j_call: TRBJ2-4

cdr3_nt: TGTGCCAGCGCCGACAGGGTCTACGAGCAGTACTTC
cdr3_aa: CASADRVYEQYF
v_call: TRBV6-2/TRBV6-3
clone_size: -
d_call: TRBD1
j_call: TRBJ2-7

cdr3_nt: TGTGCCAGCAGCACCGCCGGGACAGGGCCTCAGCCCCAGCATTTT
cdr3_aa: CASSTAGTGPQPQHF
v_call: TRBV13
clone_size: many
d_call: TRBD1
j_call: TRBJ1-5

cdr3_nt: TGTGCCAGCAGACCCGGTTCGGGGCGAAATCAGCCCCAGCATTTT
cdr3_aa: CASRPGSGRNQPQHF
v_call: TRBV6-5
clone_size: few
d_call: -
j_call: TRBJ1-5

cdr3_nt: TGTGCCTGGAGTGTGAGACGGGGATCAGGCAATCAGCCCCAGCATTTT
cdr3_aa: CAWSVRRGSGNQPQHF
v_call: TRBV30
clone_size: medium-sized
d_call: -
j_call: TRBJ1-5

cdr3_nt: TGTGCCAGCAGCCCTGACAGGGCTAATTCACCCCTCCACTTT
cdr3_aa: CASSPDRANSPLHF
v_call: TRBV12-3/TRBV12-4
clone_size: many
d_call: TRBD1
j_call: TRBJ1-6